This entry concerns a single T cell receptor beta chain. Its antigen remains unknown. The sample originates from a study of cytomegalovirus exposure and HLA in healthy donors. Notes on the study in general: A link between a missense DCLRE1C variant and TCR beta V- and J-gene trimming emerged from a later analysis. Reported results showed that the classifier diagnosed cytomegalovirus status with high specificity and sensitivity. Researchers reported that a few CMV-associated chains were confirmed in vitro as CMV antigen-specific. The study designated roughly 160 TCR beta chains cytomegalovirus-associated.

Trimming took off 5 bases at V and 1 base at J, with 11 bases between the two ends. The CDR3 contains 14 residues. Germline V gene data show CDR1 as SGHVS and CDR2 as FNYEAQ. PCR involved 60 Vbeta and 13 Jbeta primers. This table comes from immunoSEQ multiplex PCR, and its TCRdb copy is limited to in-frame clones, with some not included. The data contain some 210,000 clones, about 85% of them seen just once; the ten biggest clones take up roughly a tenth. The chain links TRBV7-6 to TRBJ2-5; D unclear. The sample taken for sequencing was PBMCs. This receptor was taken from a woman between 45 and 65 years old in good health and CMV-seropositive. This chain's CDR3 is CASSTLNGQETQYF. The CDR3 nucleotides are TGTGCCAGCAGCACCTTGAACGGCCAAGAGACCCAGTACTTC.